The T cell receptor beta chain described here comes from a study of T cell responses to AZD1222 COVID-19 vaccine. Study-level findings and limits: Repertoires were obtained only post-peak T cell response. Baseline seropositivity occurred in only 5 to 7 AZD1222 recipients.

Looked up from germline, CDR1 is LNHDA and CDR2 is SQIVND (reference sequence). Trimming stripped 3 bases from V and 5 bases from J, with 11 bases between. The CDR3 length is 14 residues. The method was immunoSEQ multiplex PCR; TCRdb's version includes in-frame clones alone and lacks a portion of them. The table has 150,000 to 200,000 clones, approximately 86% seen once. A word on this clone: Its antigen is undetermined.

The chain carries TRBV19 and TRBJ2-4; a weak D match, TRBD1 (6 bases). This receptor was obtained from an adult who received the AZD1222 COVID-19 vaccine. The sequencing here drew on peripheral blood, taken 28 days after the second AZD1222 dose. The CDR3 loop reads CASSIYRDQNIQYF. The CDR3 nucleotides are TGTGCCAGTAGTATTTACAGGGATCAAAACATTCAGTACTTC.